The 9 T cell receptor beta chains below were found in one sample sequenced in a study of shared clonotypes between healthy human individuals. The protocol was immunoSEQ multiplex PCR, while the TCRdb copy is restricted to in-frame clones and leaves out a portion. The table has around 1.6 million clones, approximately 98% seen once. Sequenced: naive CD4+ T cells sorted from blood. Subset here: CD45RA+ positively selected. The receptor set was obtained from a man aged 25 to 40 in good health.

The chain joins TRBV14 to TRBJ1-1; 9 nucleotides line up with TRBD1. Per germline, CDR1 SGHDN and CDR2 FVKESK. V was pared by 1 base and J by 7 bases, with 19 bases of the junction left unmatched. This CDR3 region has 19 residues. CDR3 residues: CASSQAFRGGQGSNREAFF. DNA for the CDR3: TGTGCCAGCAGCCAAGCCTTCCGGGGAGGACAGGGGTCTAATCGTGAAGCTTTCTTT.

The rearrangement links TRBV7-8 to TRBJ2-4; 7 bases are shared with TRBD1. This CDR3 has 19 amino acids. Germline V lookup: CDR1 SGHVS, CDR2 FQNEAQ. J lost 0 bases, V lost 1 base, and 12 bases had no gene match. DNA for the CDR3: TGTGCCAGCAGCTTAGATGACAGGGCCGTTGGATTAGCCAAAAACATTCAGTACTTC. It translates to CASSLDDRAVGLAKNIQYF.

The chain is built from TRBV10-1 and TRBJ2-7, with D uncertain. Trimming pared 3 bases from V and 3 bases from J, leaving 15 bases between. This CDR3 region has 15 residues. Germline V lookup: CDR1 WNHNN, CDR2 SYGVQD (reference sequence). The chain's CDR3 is CASSEGKKTIYEQYF. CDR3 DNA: TGCGCCAGCAGTGAAGGTAAAAAGACCATCTACGAGCAGTACTTC.

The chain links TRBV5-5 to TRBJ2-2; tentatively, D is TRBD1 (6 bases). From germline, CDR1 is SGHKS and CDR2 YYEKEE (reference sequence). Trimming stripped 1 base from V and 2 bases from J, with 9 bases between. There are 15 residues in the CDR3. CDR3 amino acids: CASSLNRVNTGELFF. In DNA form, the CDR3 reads TGTGCCAGCAGCTTGAACAGGGTAAACACCGGGGAGCTGTTTTTT.

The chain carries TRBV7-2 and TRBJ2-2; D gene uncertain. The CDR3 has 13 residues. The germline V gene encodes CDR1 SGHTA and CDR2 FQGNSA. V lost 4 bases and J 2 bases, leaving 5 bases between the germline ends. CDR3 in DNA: TGTGCCAGCAGCTACCTTAACACCGGGGAGCTGTTTTTT. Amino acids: CASSYLNTGELFF. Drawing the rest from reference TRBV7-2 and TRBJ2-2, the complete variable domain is GAGVSQSPSNKVTEKGKDVELRCDPISGHTALYWYRQSLGQGLEFLIYFQGNSAPDKSGLPSDRFSAERTGGSVSTLTIQRTQQEDSAVYLCASSYLNTGELFFGEGSRLTVL.

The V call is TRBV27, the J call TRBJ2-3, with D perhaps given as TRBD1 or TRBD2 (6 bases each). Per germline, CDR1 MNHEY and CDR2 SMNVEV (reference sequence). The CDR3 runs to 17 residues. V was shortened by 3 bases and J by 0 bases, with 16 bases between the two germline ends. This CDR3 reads CASSLGGDRTSTDTQYF. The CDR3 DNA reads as TGTGCCAGCAGTTTGGGGGGCGACAGGACCAGCACAGATACGCAGTATTTT.

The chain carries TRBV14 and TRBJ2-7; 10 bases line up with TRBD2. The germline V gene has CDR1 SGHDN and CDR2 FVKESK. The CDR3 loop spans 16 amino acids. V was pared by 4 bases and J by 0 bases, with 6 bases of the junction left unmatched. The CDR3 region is CASSRIAGGGSYEQYF. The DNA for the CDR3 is TGTGCCAGCAGCCGAATAGCGGGAGGTGGCTCCTACGAGCAGTACTTC.

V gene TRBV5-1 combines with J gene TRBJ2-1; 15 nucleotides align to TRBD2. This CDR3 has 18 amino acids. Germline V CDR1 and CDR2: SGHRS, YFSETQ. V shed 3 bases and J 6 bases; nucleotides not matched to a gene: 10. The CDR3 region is CASSSGLAGGPLSNEQFF. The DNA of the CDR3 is TGCGCCAGCAGCTCTGGACTAGCGGGAGGGCCTCTTAGCAATGAGCAGTTCTTC.

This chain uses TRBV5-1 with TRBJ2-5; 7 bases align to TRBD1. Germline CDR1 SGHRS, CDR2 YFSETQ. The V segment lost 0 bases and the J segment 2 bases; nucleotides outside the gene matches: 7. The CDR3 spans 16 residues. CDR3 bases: TGCGCCAGCAGCTTGGGACAGGGAACCCCGCAAGAGACCCAGTACTTC. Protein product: CASSLGQGTPQETQYF.